Listed below are T cell receptor beta chains from one sample, sequenced in a study of early T cells in non-severe SARS-CoV-2 infection. Each CDR3 protein is one row after TCRdb ran MiXCR on the 5' RACE reads. The table has some 26,000 distinct CDR3 sequences, roughly 4.1% seen once; the top ten hold roughly 5.3%. The specimen was whole blood. Receptors originate from an adult who was a healthcare worker with PCR-confirmed SARS-CoV-2 infection or an uninfected control (not recorded which). CDR3s include the opening cysteine and the closing phenylalanine or tryptophan. A D gene is named only where the DNA matches it firmly. Clone size is not always given. Where it is, it says once, few, many or a class for expanded clones.

D gene	V gene	clone size	J gene	CDR3 protein	CDR3 DNA
TRBD1	TRBV7-6	NA	TRBJ2-1	CASSPLSGGYNEQFF	TGTGCCAGCAGCCCCCTATCAGGGGGCTACAATGAGCAGTTCTTC
TRBD1	TRBV7-2	few	TRBJ1-2	CVSSLVPLRDRGLNNYGYTF	TGTGTCAGCAGCTTAGTACCGCTGCGGGACAGGGGGTTAAATAACTATGGCTACACCTTC
TRBD1	TRBV5-4	many	TRBJ1-1	CASNSLGQGRAEAFF	TGTGCCAGCAACTCCTTGGGACAGGGGCGGGCTGAAGCTTTCTTT
NA	TRBV12-3/TRBV12-4	many	TRBJ2-5	CASSTGLETQYF	TGTGCCAGCAGTACAGGGTTGGAGACCCAGTACTTC
NA	TRBV4-3	many	TRBJ1-6	CASSPDRLLASPLHF	TGCGCCAGCAGCCCCGACAGACTACTTGCTTCACCCCTCCACTTT
NA	TRBV28	many	TRBJ2-2	CASSLGQGTGELFF	TGTGCCAGCAGTTTAGGGCAGGGCACCGGGGAGCTGTTTTTT
NA	TRBV7-3	few	TRBJ2-3	CASSHTTGSTDTQYF	TGTGCCAGCAGCCACACCACAGGCAGCACAGATACGCAGTATTTT
TRBD1	TRBV20-1	many	TRBJ2-6	CSAGGQGTGANVLTF	TGCAGTGCAGGAGGACAGGGTACTGGGGCCAACGTCCTGACTTTC
NA	TRBV7-2	many	TRBJ1-1	CASSLAQATEAFF	TGTGCCAGCAGCTTAGCGCAGGCCACTGAAGCTTTCTTT
NA	TRBV7-9	NA	TRBJ2-5	CASSLVQQETQYF	TGTGCCAGCAGCTTAGTGCAGCAAGAGACCCAGTACTTC
NA	TRBV7-3	many	TRBJ1-5	CASSLIGMEGNQPQHF	TGTGCCAGCAGCTTAATTGGTATGGAGGGCAATCAGCCCCAGCATTTT
TRBD2	TRBV7-6	many	TRBJ2-3	CASSPLYGRRLAGDGTDTQYF	TGTGCCAGCAGCCCGCTCTATGGACGGAGACTAGCGGGGGACGGCACAGATACGCAGTATTTT
TRBD2	TRBV7-9	many	TRBJ2-3	CASSLASGGPRDTQYF	TGTGCCAGCAGCTTAGCTAGCGGGGGCCCCCGAGATACGCAGTATTTT
NA	TRBV30	few	TRBJ1-1	CAWSPDGNTEAFF	TGTGCCTGGAGTCCGGATGGTAACACTGAAGCTTTCTTT
NA	TRBV2	many	TRBJ2-7	CASSVGGGEQYF	TGTGCCAGCAGTGTAGGAGGGGGTGAGCAGTACTTC
TRBD1	TRBV5-4	few	TRBJ2-3	CASSFPDRGPDTQYF	TGTGCCAGCAGCTTCCCGGACAGGGGGCCAGATACGCAGTATTTT
NA	TRBV6-2/TRBV6-3	NA	TRBJ2-4	CASSYEFNIQYF	TGTGCCAGCAGTTATGAGTTCAACATTCAGTACTTC
NA	TRBV5-1	medium-sized	TRBJ2-7	CASSPGPSSYEQYF	TGCGCCAGCAGTCCCGGGCCTAGCAGTTACGAGCAGTACTTC
TRBD1	TRBV4-2	many	TRBJ1-1	CASSPRGSGSGTEAFF	TGTGCCAGCAGCCCCAGGGGGTCGGGGTCGGGGACTGAAGCTTTCTTT
NA	TRBV3-1	many	TRBJ1-2	CASSHLIGPNPSNYGYTF	TGTGCCAGCAGCCACCTCATCGGTCCGAACCCCTCTAACTATGGCTACACCTTC
NA	TRBV28	many	TRBJ2-7	CASSFALYEQYF	TGTGCCAGCAGTTTCGCTTTATACGAGCAGTACTTC
TRBD1	TRBV7-9	many	TRBJ1-4	CASSPQGQVTTNEKLFF	TGTGCCAGCAGCCCACAGGGACAGGTGACAACTAATGAAAAACTGTTTTTT
NA	TRBV20-1	many	TRBJ1-6	CSARRAGNYNSPLHF	TGCAGTGCTAGAAGGGCAGGCAACTATAATTCACCCCTCCACTTT
NA	TRBV9	many	TRBJ1-5	CASSVGTDSGPQHF	TGTGCCAGCAGCGTAGGAACAGACTCTGGACCCCAGCATTTT
NA	TRBV6-1	many	TRBJ2-6	CASSARYSGANVLTF	TGTGCCAGCAGTGCCCGTTACTCTGGGGCCAACGTCCTGACTTTC
TRBD1	TRBV20-1	many	TRBJ1-5	CSASGQGVQPQHF	TGCAGTGCTTCCGGGCAGGGGGTCCAGCCCCAGCATTTT
NA	TRBV29-1	many	TRBJ1-5	CSVAQDRNQPQHF	TGCAGCGTCGCACAGGATCGGAATCAGCCCCAGCATTTT
TRBD2	TRBV7-8	few	TRBJ2-7	CASSLAGGTAYEQYF	TGTGCCAGCAGCTTAGCCGGGGGGACGGCCTACGAGCAGTACTTC
NA	TRBV19	many	TRBJ2-1	CATRKEQFF	TGTGCCACTCGCAAAGAGCAGTTCTTC
NA	TRBV7-9	NA	TRBJ2-3	CASSISGTNTDTQYF	TGTGCCAGCAGCATATCCGGGACGAACACAGATACGCAGTATTTT
TRBD2	TRBV7-6	many	TRBJ2-7	CASSTKTSGVDEQYF	TGTGCCAGCAGCACCAAGACTAGCGGGGTGGACGAGCAGTACTTC
NA	TRBV7-6	many	TRBJ1-1	CASSNGQNTEAFF	TGTGCCAGCAGCAACGGACAGAACACTGAAGCTTTCTTT
NA	TRBV7-8	NA	TRBJ2-5	CASSPRAETQYF	TGTGCCAGCAGCCCCAGAGCGGAGACCCAGTACTTC
NA	TRBV19	many	TRBJ1-5	CASSIVNNQPQHF	TGTGCCAGTAGTATTGTCAACAATCAGCCCCAGCATTTT
TRBD2	TRBV11-2	many	TRBJ2-1	CASTPRMGTSGMGEQFF	TGTGCCAGCACCCCCCGGATGGGGACTAGCGGTATGGGTGAGCAGTTCTTC
TRBD1	TRBV12-3/TRBV12-4	many	TRBJ1-3	CASSLVGTGTGNTIYF	TGTGCCAGCAGTTTAGTCGGGACAGGGACTGGAAACACCATATATTTT
NA	TRBV6-1	many	TRBJ1-5	CASKLDSRNQPQHF	TGTGCCAGCAAACTCGACAGCCGCAATCAGCCCCAGCATTTT
NA	TRBV2	many	TRBJ2-5	CASSERGTETQYF	TGTGCCAGCAGTGAACGGGGGACAGAGACCCAGTACTTC
NA	TRBV4-1	few	TRBJ1-2	CASSQEMVVRDYGYTF	TGCGCCAGCAGCCAAGAGATGGTGGTCAGGGACTATGGCTACACCTTC
NA	TRBV20-1	NA	TRBJ1-2	CSAPSRAGYGYTF	TGCAGTGCTCCCAGTAGGGCGGGTTATGGCTACACCTTC
NA	TRBV20-1	many	TRBJ1-2	CSARGKGRDGYTF	TGCAGTGCTAGAGGAAAGGGGCGAGATGGCTACACCTTC
NA	TRBV7-2	many	TRBJ2-5	CASSHQETQYF	TGTGCCAGCAGCCACCAAGAGACCCAGTACTTC
TRBD1	TRBV20-1	many	TRBJ2-5	CSARFQGAETQYF	TGCAGTGCTAGATTCCAGGGGGCAGAGACCCAGTACTTC
NA	TRBV28	many	TRBJ1-5	CASRTDSNQPQHF	TGTGCCAGCAGGACAGATAGCAATCAGCCCCAGCATTTT
NA	TRBV29-1	many	TRBJ2-3	CSVEDRTSTDTQYF	TGCAGCGTTGAAGATCGGACTTCCACAGATACGCAGTATTTT
NA	TRBV12-3/TRBV12-4	many	TRBJ1-6	CASSFNTYNSPLHF	TGTGCCAGCAGTTTTAACACCTATAATTCACCCCTCCACTTT
NA	TRBV29-1	many	TRBJ1-1	CSAVQVNTEAFF	TGCAGCGCTGTACAGGTGAACACTGAAGCTTTCTTT
NA	TRBV28	many	TRBJ1-4	CASRGVGLFF	TGTGCCAGCAGGGGGGTGGGCCTGTTTTTT
NA	TRBV6-4	many	TRBJ1-5	CASTRQGPQHF	TGTGCCAGCACCCGCCAGGGCCCCCAGCATTTT
NA	TRBV3-1	many	TRBJ2-1	CASSHYRDIPYNEQFF	TGTGCCAGCAGCCATTACCGGGACATACCCTACAATGAGCAGTTCTTC
TRBD2	TRBV11-2	many	TRBJ2-3	CASSPQLAGGRDTQYF	TGTGCCAGCAGCCCCCAACTAGCGGGGGGGCGAGATACGCAGTATTTT
TRBD1	TRBV12-3/TRBV12-4	many	TRBJ1-2	CASSLLTGGRSYTF	TGTGCCAGCAGTTTACTCACAGGGGGAAGGAGCTACACCTTC
NA	TRBV5-4	few	TRBJ2-1	CPSTRESSYNEQFF	TGTCCCAGCACCCGCGAGAGCTCCTACAATGAGCAGTTCTTC
TRBD1	TRBV5-6	many	TRBJ2-5	CASSLTGTGGRLKTQYF	TGTGCCAGCAGCTTGACCGGGACAGGGGGCAGATTGAAGACCCAGTACTTC
NA	TRBV30	many	TRBJ1-1	CAWSVGWNTEAFF	TGTGCCTGGAGTGTGGGGTGGAACACTGAAGCTTTCTTT
TRBD2	TRBV10-1	many	TRBJ2-7	CASPLLAGSYEQYF	TGCGCCAGCCCCCTACTAGCGGGGTCCTACGAGCAGTACTTC
NA	TRBV7-2	NA	TRBJ1-5	CASSLAGPNQPQHF	TGTGCCAGCAGCTTAGCCGGGCCGAATCAGCCCCAGCATTTT
NA	TRBV10-2	many	TRBJ1-5	CASSEPMGLYSNQPQHF	TGCGCCAGCAGTGAGCCGATGGGCCTCTATAGCAATCAGCCCCAGCATTTT
NA	TRBV5-1	many	TRBJ2-2	CASSLDPGARAGELFF	TGCGCCAGCAGCTTGGATCCGGGAGCCAGAGCGGGGGAGCTGTTTTTT
NA	TRBV5-4	medium-sized	TRBJ1-5	CASSLGEAQPQHF	TGTGCCAGCAGCCTGGGTGAAGCGCAGCCCCAGCATTTT